This T cell receptor beta chain appears in the sequencing data of a study of OX40 agonist ivuxolimab in advanced cancers. In the study overall: There were three patients with partial responses, one having hepatocellular carcinoma and two cutaneous melanoma. General study points: Among the nonresponders, some also had low normalized T-cell clonal expansion.

Concerning this clone: The antigen is undetermined.

This table comes from immunoSEQ multiplex PCR, and its TCRdb copy is limited to in-frame clones, with some not included. Among more than 80,000 clones listed, around nine tenths were seen once. Germline V gene sequence: CDR1 MNHNS, CDR2 SASEGT. CDR3 length: 14 amino acids. Trimming removed 4 bases from V and 6 bases from J, with 13 bases in between. Patients who had autoimmune disease history or got systemic immunosuppression were left out. This specimen consisted of CD4+ or CD8+ T cells sorted from blood, obtained in a trial of the OX40 agonist ivuxolimab. The receptor comes from an adult with an advanced solid tumor such as melanoma, head and neck, liver or kidney cancer. The chain links TRBV6-1 to TRBJ1-5; D remains ambiguous. The CDR3 reads CASSAIEIGQPQHF. Written as DNA, the CDR3 is TGTGCCAGCAGTGCAATTGAAATCGGTCAGCCCCAGCATTTT.